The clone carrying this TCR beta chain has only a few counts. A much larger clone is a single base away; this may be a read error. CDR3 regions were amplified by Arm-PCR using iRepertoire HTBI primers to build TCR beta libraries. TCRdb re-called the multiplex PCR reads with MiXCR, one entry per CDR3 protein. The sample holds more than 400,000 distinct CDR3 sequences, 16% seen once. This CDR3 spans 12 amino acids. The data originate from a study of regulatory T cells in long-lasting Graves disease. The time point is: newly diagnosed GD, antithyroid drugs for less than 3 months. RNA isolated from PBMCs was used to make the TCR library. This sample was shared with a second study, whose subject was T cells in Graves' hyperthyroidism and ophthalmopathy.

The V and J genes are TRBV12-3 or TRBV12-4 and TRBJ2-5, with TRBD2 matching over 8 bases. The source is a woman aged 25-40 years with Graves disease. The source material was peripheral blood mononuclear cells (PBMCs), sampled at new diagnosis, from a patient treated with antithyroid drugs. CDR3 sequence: CASTGGGETRYF. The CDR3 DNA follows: TGTGCCAGCACGGGGGGGGGGGAGACCCGGTACTTC.